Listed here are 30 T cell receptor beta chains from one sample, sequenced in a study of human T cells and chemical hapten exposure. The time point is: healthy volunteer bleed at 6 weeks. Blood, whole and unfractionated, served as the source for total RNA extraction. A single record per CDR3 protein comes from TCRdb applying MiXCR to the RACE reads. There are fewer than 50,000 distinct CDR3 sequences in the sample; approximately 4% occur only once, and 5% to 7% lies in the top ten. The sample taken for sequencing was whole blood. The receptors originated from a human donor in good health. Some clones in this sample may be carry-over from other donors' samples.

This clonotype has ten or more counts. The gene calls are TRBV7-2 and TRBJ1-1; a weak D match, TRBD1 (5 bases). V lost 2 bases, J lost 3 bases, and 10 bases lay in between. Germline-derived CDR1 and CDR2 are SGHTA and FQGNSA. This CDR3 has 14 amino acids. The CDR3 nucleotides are TGTGCCAGCAGCTTAATCCAGGGATACACTGAAGCTTTCTTT. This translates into CASSLIQGYTEAFF.

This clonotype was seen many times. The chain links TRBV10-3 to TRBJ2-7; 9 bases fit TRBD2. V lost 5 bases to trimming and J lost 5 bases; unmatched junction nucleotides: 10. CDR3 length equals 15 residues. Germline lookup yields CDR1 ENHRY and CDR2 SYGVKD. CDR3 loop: CAISPGLAGSDEQYF. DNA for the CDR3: TGTGCCATCAGTCCAGGGCTAGCGGGATCGGACGAGCAGTACTTC.

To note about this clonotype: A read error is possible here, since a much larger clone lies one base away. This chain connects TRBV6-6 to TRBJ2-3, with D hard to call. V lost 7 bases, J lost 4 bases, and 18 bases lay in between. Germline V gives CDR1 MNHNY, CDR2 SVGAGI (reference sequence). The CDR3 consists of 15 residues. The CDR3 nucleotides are TGTGCCAGCATGTTCCCCGGGTCCTCGGCAGATACGCAGTATTTT. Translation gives CASMFPGSSADTQYF.

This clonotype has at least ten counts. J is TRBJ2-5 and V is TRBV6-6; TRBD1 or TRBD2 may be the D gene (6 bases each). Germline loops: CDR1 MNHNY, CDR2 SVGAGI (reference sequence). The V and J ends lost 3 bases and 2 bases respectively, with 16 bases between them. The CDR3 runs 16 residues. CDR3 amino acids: CASSYILGGSQETQYF. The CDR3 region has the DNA TGTGCCAGCAGTTATATATTAGGGGGGAGTCAAGAGACCCAGTACTTC.

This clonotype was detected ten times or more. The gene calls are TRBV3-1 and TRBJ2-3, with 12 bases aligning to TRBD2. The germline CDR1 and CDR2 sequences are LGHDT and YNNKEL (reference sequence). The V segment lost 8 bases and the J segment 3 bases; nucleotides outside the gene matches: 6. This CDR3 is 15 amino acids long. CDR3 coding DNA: TGTGCCAGCCGACTAGCGGGAGTCGGAACAGATACGCAGTATTTT. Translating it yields CASRLAGVGTDTQYF.

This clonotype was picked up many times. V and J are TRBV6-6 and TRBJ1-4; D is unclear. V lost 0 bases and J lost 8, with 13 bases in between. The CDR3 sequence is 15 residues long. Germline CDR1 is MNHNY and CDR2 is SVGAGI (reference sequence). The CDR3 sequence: CASSYSYGEREKLFF. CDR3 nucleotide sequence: TGTGCCAGCAGTTACTCGTACGGGGAGAGGGAAAAACTGTTTTTT.

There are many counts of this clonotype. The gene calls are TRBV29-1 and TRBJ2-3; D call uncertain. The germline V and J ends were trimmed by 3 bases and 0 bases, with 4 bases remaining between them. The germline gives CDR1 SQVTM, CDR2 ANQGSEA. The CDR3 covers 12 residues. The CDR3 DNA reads TGCAGCGTTGACTCGAGCACAGATACGCAGTATTTT. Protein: CSVDSSTDTQYF.

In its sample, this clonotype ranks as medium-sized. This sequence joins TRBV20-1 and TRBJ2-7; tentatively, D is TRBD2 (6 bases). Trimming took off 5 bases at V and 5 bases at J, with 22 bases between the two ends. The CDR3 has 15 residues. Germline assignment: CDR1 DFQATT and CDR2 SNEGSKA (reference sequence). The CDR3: CSARSPAGSPDEQYF. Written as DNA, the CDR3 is TGCAGTGCTCGCTCCCCAGCGGGCAGCCCCGACGAGCAGTACTTC.

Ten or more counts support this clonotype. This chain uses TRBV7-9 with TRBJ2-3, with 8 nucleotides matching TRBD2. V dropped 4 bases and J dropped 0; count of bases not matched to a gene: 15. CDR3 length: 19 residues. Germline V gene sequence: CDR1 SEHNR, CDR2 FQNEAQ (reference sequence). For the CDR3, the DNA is TGTGCCAGCAGCTCTCCGAGCGGGAGTAGTCCCTATAGCACAGATACGCAGTATTTT. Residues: CASSSPSGSSPYSTDTQYF.

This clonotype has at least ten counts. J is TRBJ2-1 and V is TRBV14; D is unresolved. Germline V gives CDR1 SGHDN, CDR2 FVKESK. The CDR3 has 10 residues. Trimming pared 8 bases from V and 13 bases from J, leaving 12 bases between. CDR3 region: CASRTQPQFF. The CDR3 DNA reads TGTGCCAGCCGAACGCAGCCACAGTTCTTC. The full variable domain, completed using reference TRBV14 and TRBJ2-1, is EAGVTQFPSHSVIEKGQTVTLRCDPISGHDNLYWYRRVMGKEIKFLLHFVKESKQDESGMPNNRFLAERTGGTYSTLKVQPAELEDSGVYFCASRTQPQFFGPGTRLTVL.

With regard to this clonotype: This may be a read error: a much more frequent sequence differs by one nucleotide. CDR3 DNA: TGTGCCAGCAGCTTCGGGGGGCAAGATGGATCACCCCTCCACTTT. This sequence encodes CASSFGGQDGSPLHF. This chain connects TRBV13 to TRBJ1-6, with a tentative D call TRBD1 (6 bases). The CDR3 totals 15 residues. Trimming left V 3 bases short and J 10 bases short, with 16 bases between. Germline V gene data show CDR1 as PRHDT and CDR2 as FYEKMQ (reference sequence).

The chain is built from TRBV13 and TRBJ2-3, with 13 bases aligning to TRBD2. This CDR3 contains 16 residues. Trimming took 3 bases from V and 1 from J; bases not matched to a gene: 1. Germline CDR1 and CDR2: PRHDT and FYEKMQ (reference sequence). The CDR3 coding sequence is TGTGCCAGCAGCTTCGGACTAGCGGGAGGCACAGATACGCAGTATTTT. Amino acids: CASSFGLAGGTDTQYF. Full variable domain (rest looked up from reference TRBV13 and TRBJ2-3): AAGVIQSPRHLIKEKRETATLKCYPIPRHDTVYWYQQGPGQDPQFLISFYEKMQSDKGSIPDRFSAQQFSDYHSELNMSSLELGDSALYFCASSFGLAGGTDTQYFGPGTRLTVL.

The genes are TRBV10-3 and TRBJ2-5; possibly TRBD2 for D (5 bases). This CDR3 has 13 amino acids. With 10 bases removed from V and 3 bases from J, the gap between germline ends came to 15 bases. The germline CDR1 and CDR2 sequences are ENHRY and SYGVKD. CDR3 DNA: TGTGCCACCTCCGGCCGGGGTGAAGAGACCCAGTACTTC. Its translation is CATSGRGEETQYF.

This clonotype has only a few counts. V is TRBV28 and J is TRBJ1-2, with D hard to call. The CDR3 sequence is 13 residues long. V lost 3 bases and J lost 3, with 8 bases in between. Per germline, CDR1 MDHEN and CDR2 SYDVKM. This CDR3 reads CASSLIEYYGYTF. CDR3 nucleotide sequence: TGTGCCAGCAGTTTGATTGAATACTATGGCTACACCTTC.

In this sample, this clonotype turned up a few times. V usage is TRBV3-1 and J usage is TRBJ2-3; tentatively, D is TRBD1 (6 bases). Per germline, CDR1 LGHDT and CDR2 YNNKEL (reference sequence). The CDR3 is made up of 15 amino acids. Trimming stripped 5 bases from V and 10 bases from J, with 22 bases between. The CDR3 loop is CASSFLPDSPHPQYF. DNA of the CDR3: TGTGCCAGCAGCTTCCTACCGGACAGTCCCCACCCGCAGTATTTT.

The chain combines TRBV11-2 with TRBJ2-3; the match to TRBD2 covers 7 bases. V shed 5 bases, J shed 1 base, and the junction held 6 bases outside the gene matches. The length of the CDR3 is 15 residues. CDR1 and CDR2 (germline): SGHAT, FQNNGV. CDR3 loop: CASSPYSGGTDTQYF. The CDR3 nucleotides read TGTGCCAGCAGCCCCTACAGCGGGGGCACAGATACGCAGTATTTT. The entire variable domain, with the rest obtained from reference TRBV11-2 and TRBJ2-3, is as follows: EAGVAQSPRYKIIEKRQSVAFWCNPISGHATLYWYQQILGQGPKLLIQFQNNGVVDDSQLPKDRFSAERLKGVDSTLKIQPAKLEDSAVYLCASSPYSGGTDTQYFGPGTRLTVL.

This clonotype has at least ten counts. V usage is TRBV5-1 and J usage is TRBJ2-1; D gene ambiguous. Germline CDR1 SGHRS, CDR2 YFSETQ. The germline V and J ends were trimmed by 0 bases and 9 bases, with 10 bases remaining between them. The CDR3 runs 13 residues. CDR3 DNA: TGCGCCAGCAGCTTGGGTCTGCGTGGTGAGCAGTTCTTC. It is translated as CASSLGLRGEQFF.

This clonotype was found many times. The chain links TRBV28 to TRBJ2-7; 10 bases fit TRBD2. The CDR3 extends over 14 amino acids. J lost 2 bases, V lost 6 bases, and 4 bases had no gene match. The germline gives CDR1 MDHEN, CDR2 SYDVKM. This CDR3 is CASSSAGGPYEQYF. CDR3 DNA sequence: TGTGCCAGCAGCTCAGCGGGAGGGCCCTACGAGCAGTACTTC.

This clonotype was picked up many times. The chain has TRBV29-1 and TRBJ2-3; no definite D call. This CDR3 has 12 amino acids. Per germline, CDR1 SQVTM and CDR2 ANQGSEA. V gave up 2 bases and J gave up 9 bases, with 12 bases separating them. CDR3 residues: CSVEFPSRTQYF. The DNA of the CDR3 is TGCAGCGTTGAATTCCCCTCAAGGACGCAGTATTTT.

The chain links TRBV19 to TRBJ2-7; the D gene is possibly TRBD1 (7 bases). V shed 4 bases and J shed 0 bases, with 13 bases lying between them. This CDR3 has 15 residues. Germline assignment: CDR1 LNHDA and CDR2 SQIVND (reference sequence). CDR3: CASSRSGGNSYEQYF. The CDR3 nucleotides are TGTGCCAGTAGTAGATCAGGGGGGAACTCCTACGAGCAGTACTTC.

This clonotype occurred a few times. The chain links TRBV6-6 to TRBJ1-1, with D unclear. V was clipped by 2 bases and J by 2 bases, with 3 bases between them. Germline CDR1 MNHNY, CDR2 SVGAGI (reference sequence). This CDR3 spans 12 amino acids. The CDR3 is CASSYANTEAFF. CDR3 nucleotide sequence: TGTGCCAGCAGTTACGCCAACACTGAAGCTTTCTTT.

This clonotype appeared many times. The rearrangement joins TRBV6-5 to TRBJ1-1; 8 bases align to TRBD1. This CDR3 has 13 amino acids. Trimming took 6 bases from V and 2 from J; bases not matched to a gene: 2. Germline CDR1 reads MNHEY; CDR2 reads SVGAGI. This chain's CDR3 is CASRDRVNTEAFF. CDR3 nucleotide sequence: TGTGCCAGCAGGGACAGGGTAAACACTGAAGCTTTCTTT.

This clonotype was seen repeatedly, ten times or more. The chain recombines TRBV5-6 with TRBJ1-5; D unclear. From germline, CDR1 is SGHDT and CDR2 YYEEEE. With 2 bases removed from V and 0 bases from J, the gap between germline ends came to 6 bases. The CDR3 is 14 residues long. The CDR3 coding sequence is TGTGCCAGCAGCTTTTGGCATAGCAATCAGCCCCAGCATTTT. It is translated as CASSFWHSNQPQHF.

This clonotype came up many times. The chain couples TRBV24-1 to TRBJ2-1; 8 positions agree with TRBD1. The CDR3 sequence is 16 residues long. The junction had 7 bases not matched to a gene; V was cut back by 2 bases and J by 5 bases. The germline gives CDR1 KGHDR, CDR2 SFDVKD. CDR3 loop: CATSDSSRGRDNEQFF. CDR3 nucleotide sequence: TGTGCCACCAGTGATTCATCCAGGGGGCGCGACAATGAGCAGTTCTTC.

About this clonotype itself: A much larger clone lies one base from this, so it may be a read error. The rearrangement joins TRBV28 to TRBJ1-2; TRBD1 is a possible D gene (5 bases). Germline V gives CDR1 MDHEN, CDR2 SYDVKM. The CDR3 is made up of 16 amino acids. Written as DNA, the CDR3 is TGTGCCAGCAGCCCCCTCCACAGGACCACGAACTATGGCTACATCTTC. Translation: CASSPLHRTTNYGYIF.

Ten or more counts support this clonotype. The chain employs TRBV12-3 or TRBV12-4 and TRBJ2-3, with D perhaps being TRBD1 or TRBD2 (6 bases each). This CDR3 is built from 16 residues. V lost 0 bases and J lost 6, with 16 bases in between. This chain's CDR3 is CASSLAGEGEADTQYF. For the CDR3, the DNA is TGTGCCAGCAGTTTAGCGGGAGAGGGGGAGGCGGATACGCAGTATTTT.

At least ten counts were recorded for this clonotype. CDR3 protein: CASSAGQGEQYF. CDR3 DNA: TGTGCCAGCAGCGCCGGACAGGGCGAGCAGTACTTC. This sequence joins TRBV9 and TRBJ2-7, with 8 bases aligning to TRBD1. Germline V gene sequence: CDR1 SGDLS, CDR2 YYNGEE. The CDR3 extends over 12 amino acids. V lost 3 bases to trimming and J lost 6 bases; unmatched junction nucleotides: 2.

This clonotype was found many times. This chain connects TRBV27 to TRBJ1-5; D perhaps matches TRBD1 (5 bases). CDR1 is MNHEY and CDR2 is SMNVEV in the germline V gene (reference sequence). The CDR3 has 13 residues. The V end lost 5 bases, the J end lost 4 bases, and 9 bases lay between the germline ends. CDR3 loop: CASSPRGNQPQHF. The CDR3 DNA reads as TGTGCCAGCAGTCCGCGGGGGAATCAGCCCCAGCATTTT.

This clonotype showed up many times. CDR3 coding DNA: TGTGCCAGCAGCCAAGAGGTGCGGGAGCTAGGCGGGGAGCTGTTTTTT. Translating gives CASSQEVRELGGELFF. The V call is TRBV3-1, the J call TRBJ2-2, with 7 nucleotides matching TRBD2. This CDR3 is 16 amino acids long. With 0 bases clipped from V and 7 bases from J, the junction kept 8 bases outside the gene matches. The germline V gene has CDR1 LGHDT and CDR2 YNNKEL (reference sequence).

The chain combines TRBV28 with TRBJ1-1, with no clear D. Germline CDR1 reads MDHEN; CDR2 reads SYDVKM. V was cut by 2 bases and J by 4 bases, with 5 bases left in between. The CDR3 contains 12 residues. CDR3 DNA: TGTGCCAGCAGTTTACTTCCCACTGAAGCTTTCTTT. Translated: CASSLLPTEAFF. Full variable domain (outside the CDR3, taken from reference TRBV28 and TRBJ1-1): DVKVTQSSRYLVKRTGEKVFLECVQDMDHENMFWYRQDPGLGLRLIYFSYDVKMKEKGDIPEGYSVSREKKERFSLILESASTNQTSMYLCASSLLPTEAFFGQGTRLTVV.